The rows below give T cell receptor beta chains drawn from one sample of a study of blood T cell repertoires in COVID-19. The data were produced by immunoSEQ multiplex PCR, yet TCRdb's version contains in-frame clones alone and is incomplete. This sample yields roughly 670,000 clones, of which about 87% are seen a single time; approximately 0.25% belongs to the top ten. The sequenced sample was peripheral blood. The receptors here all came from a woman younger than 35 with acute or convalescent COVID-19. Each CDR3 is given with its conserved first and last residue. The D gene is left open where the match is weak. For some rows the clone size is stated as once, few or many, or as a class when expanded; others skip it.

TRBJ2-4,NA,NA,16,TRBV30,TGTGCCTGGAGTACCCAGGCTTATCTAGCCAAAAACATTCAGTACTTC,CAWSTQAYLAKNIQYF
TRBJ1-1,NA,NA,15,TRBV30,TGTGCCTGGAGTGTACCGAGTTGGAGGAACACTGAAGCTTTCTTT,CAWSVPSWRNTEAFF
TRBJ1-3,NA,NA,16,TRBV4-3,TGCGCCAGCAGCCCCCGTGCGGGGCACCCTGGAAACACCATATATTTT,CASSPRAGHPGNTIYF
TRBJ1-1,TRBD1,NA,13,TRBV14,TGTGCCAGCAGCCAAGAGATTGGACAGGGGGCTTTCTTT,CASSQEIGQGAFF
TRBJ1-4,NA,NA,13,TRBV11-3,TGTGCCAGCAGCTTAGCTCCAGATGAAAAACTGTTTTTT,CASSLAPDEKLFF
TRBJ2-1,TRBD2,NA,12,TRBV29-1,TGCAGCGCCGGGACTAAGTACAATGAGCAGTTCTTC,CSAGTKYNEQFF
TRBJ1-1,NA,NA,14,TRBV30,TGTGCCTGGAGTCACGGCGGGAGGGACACTGAAGCTTTCTTT,CAWSHGGRDTEAFF
TRBJ2-7,NA,NA,16,TRBV5-1,TGCGCCAGCAGCCCGTTTGGGGAGGTTGGGGCAGGGGAGCAGTACTTC,CASSPFGEVGAGEQYF
TRBJ1-2,TRBD1,NA,14,TRBV5-1,TGCGCCAGCAGCTCTCATGGGACAGGCTATGGCTACACCTTC,CASSSHGTGYGYTF
TRBJ2-7,NA,few,13,TRBV7-7,TGTGCCAGCAGCTTAACAGGGATCGGCGAGCAGTACTTC,CASSLTGIGEQYF
TRBJ1-2,TRBD1,NA,15,TRBV5-1,TGCGCCAGCAGCTTTGGGACAGGGAAAGGTTTTGGCTACACCTTC,CASSFGTGKGFGYTF
TRBJ1-1,NA,NA,15,TRBV18,TGTGCCAGCTCGTCCTATGTGGAGGTGAACACTGAAGCTTTCTTT,CASSSYVEVNTEAFF
TRBJ2-5,TRBD2,NA,15,TRBV4-1,TGCGCCAGCAGCCACTTTAGCGGGGGGCAAGAGACCCAGTACTTC,CASSHFSGGQETQYF
TRBJ2-7,TRBD1,NA,15,TRBV5-4,TGTGCCAGCAGCTTAACACAGGGGGCTGGTTACGAGCAGTACTTC,CASSLTQGAGYEQYF
TRBJ1-2,NA,few,16,TRBV4-3,TGCGCCAGCAGCCAAGATCTCGCCAGGTTGAACTATGGCTACACCTTC,CASSQDLARLNYGYTF
TRBJ2-1,NA,NA,16,TRBV24-1,TGTGCCACCAGTGAGCCCAATACAGGTTGGGACAATGAGCAGTTCTTC,CATSEPNTGWDNEQFF
TRBJ1-3,NA,once,14,TRBV5-1,TGCGCCAGCAGCGAACAGGTCTCTGGAAACACCATATATTTT,CASSEQVSGNTIYF
TRBJ2-5,TRBD2,NA,17,TRBV4-1,TGCGCCAGCAGCCGCCTGACCGGGACCCGGGAGGAAGAGACCCAGTACTTC,CASSRLTGTREEETQYF
TRBJ1-2,NA,once,15,TRBV5-5,TGTGCCAGCAGCTTTCATCCGAGGACACCCTATGGCTACACCTTC,CASSFHPRTPYGYTF
TRBJ2-1,TRBD2,NA,17,TRBV7-2,TGTGCCAGCAGCTTAGCGGGGACTAGCGGGGGCCGGAATGAGCAGTTCTTC,CASSLAGTSGGRNEQFF
TRBJ2-7,TRBD1,NA,18,TRBV24-1,TGTGCCACCAGTGATTTAAAAGGGGGCTCACGCTGGGCCTACGAGCAGTACTTC,CATSDLKGGSRWAYEQYF
TRBJ2-1,NA,NA,12,TRBV9,TGTGCCAGCAGCCAGTCGGGAAATGAGCAGTTCTTC,CASSQSGNEQFF
TRBJ2-3,TRBD1,NA,15,TRBV7-9,TGTGCCAGCAGCTGGGGACAGGGGGACGGTGATACGCAGTATTTT,CASSWGQGDGDTQYF
TRBJ2-4,TRBD1,once,16,TRBV9,TGTGCCAGCAGCGGAGGAGGACAGGGCGGCAAAAACATTCAGTACTTC,CASSGGGQGGKNIQYF
TRBJ1-1,NA,NA,11,TRBV6-5,TGTGCCAGTACACTGAACACTGAAGCTTTCTTT,CASTLNTEAFF
TRBJ2-7,TRBD2,NA,13,TRBV11-2,TGTGCCAGCAGGCTAGCGGGGGGCTACGAGCAGTACTTC,CASRLAGGYEQYF
TRBJ1-2,TRBD1,NA,16,TRBV27,TGTGCCAGCAGTTTAGCGTCTTACAGGGGTGGCTGGGGCTACACCTTC,CASSLASYRGGWGYTF
TRBJ1-5,NA,once,16,TRBV6-1,TGTGCCAGCAGTGAAGGGGGGCAGGGTTACAATCAGCCCCAGCATTTT,CASSEGGQGYNQPQHF
TRBJ1-6,NA,NA,13,TRBV27,TGTGCCAGCAAGGTCCAGGGTAATTCACCCCTCCACTTT,CASKVQGNSPLHF
TRBJ1-1,NA,NA,14,TRBV28,TGTGCCACCACGCGGCAGCCTGGTAACACTGAAGCTTTCTTT,CATTRQPGNTEAFF
TRBJ2-4,NA,NA,16,TRBV15,TGTGCCACCAGCCCCGAGCGGTTAAGCCTGGGTTACATTCAGTACTTC,CATSPERLSLGYIQYF
TRBJ1-1,NA,NA,16,TRBV4-1,TGCGCCAGCAGCCAAGCTCCGGGAAACATGAACACTGAAGCTTTCTTT,CASSQAPGNMNTEAFF
TRBJ1-2,TRBD1,NA,14,TRBV19,TGTGCCAGTAGTATCGGGACAGGGGGTTATGGCTACACCTTC,CASSIGTGGYGYTF
TRBJ1-5,NA,NA,16,TRBV18,TGTGCCAGCTCACCACAGCCCCTGGACACTAATCAGCCCCAGCATTTT,CASSPQPLDTNQPQHF
TRBJ2-5,TRBD1,NA,15,TRBV7-2,TGTGCCAGCAGCTCGACAGGGGCAGAAGTTGAGACCCAGTACTTC,CASSSTGAEVETQYF
TRBJ2-2,NA,NA,15,TRBV19,TGTGCCAGTAGTGGAGGGAGGCCATTCACCGGGGAGCTGTTTTTT,CASSGGRPFTGELFF
TRBJ1-1,NA,NA,13,TRBV30,TGTGCCTGGGGCGACAGAGACTACACTGAAGCTTTCTTT,CAWGDRDYTEAFF
TRBJ1-2,TRBD1,NA,11,TRBV13,TGTGCCAGCGGACAGGGGTATGGCTACACCTTC,CASGQGYGYTF
TRBJ2-3,TRBD2,NA,15,TRBV6-4,TGTGCCAGCAGTGTCTCGGGACTAAGCACAGATACGCAGTATTTT,CASSVSGLSTDTQYF
TRBJ2-1,TRBD1,NA,14,TRBV5-1,TGCGCCAGCCACGGGACAGGGGTTAACAATGAGCAGTTCTTC,CASHGTGVNNEQFF
TRBJ2-7,NA,NA,12,TRBV29-1,TGCAGCGTTGAAGGTCCGGGGAGCGAGCAGTACTTC,CSVEGPGSEQYF
TRBJ1-1,NA,NA,13,TRBV30,TGTGCCTGGAGTGTCTCCGGACAGACTGAAGCTTTCTTT,CAWSVSGQTEAFF
TRBJ2-7,TRBD2,NA,15,TRBV10-3,TGTGCCATCAGTGCGGGACTAGCGGACCACTACGAGCAGTACTTC,CAISAGLADHYEQYF
TRBJ1-3,NA,NA,15,TRBV9,TGTGCCAGCAGCGTATTTTCAGGGCCTGGAAACACCATATATTTT,CASSVFSGPGNTIYF
TRBJ1-3,NA,NA,18,TRBV7-9,TGTGCCAGCAGCTTAGCGGGGAAGACAGGCCTCTCTGGAAACACCATATATTTT,CASSLAGKTGLSGNTIYF
TRBJ2-3,NA,NA,21,TRBV24-1,TGTGCCACCAGTTCTCGAGTCTTATCGGTGGGAGGCAGATATAGCACAGATACGCAGTATTTT,CATSSRVLSVGGRYSTDTQYF
TRBJ2-5,NA,NA,14,TRBV12-1,TGTGCCAGCAGACTAGCGGTATGGGGAGAGACCCAGTACTTC,CASRLAVWGETQYF
TRBJ1-1,NA,once,15,TRBV5-1,TGCGCCAGCAGCCCGGGGGGTGGCGGCCGCACTGAAGCTTTCTTT,CASSPGGGGRTEAFF
TRBJ1-1,TRBD1,NA,15,TRBV4-2,TGTGCCAGCAGCCAGCCAAGGACAGGGGGGGTGGAGGCTTTCTTT,CASSQPRTGGVEAFF
TRBJ1-1,NA,NA,13,TRBV29-1,TGCAGCGCCGAGAGTCCAGCGAAGGCTGAAGCTTTCTTT,CSAESPAKAEAFF
TRBJ2-2,TRBD2,NA,16,TRBV18,TGTGCCAGCTCACCTACACTAGCGGTGAACACCGGGGAGCTGTTTTTT,CASSPTLAVNTGELFF
TRBJ1-3,NA,NA,14,TRBV4-3,TGCGCCAGCAGCCCTACAGGATTTGGAAACACCATATATTTT,CASSPTGFGNTIYF
TRBJ1-4,TRBD1,once,18,TRBV30,TGTGCCTGGAGTCCTCTGGGACAGGGGGCGCGGGGTAATGAAAAACTGTTTTTT,CAWSPLGQGARGNEKLFF
TRBJ2-3,TRBD2,NA,15,TRBV10-3,TGTGCCATCAGTGAAGTGCGGGGGGAGACAGATACGCAGTATTTT,CAISEVRGETDTQYF
TRBJ1-2,NA,NA,15,TRBV20-1,TGCAGTGCTAGTTATCCGGGACATCAGGGCTATGGCTACACCTTC,CSASYPGHQGYGYTF
TRBJ2-3,TRBD2,NA,16,TRBV4-3,TGCGCCAGCAGCCAAGACAGCGGGGAAGGCACAGATACGCAGTATTTT,CASSQDSGEGTDTQYF